This entry features one T cell receptor (beta chain) sequence. There are 14 residues in the CDR3. CDR1 is ENHRY, CDR2 SYGVKD, per germline. The J segment lost 7 bases and the V segment lost 10 bases, leaving 8 bases of the junction unmatched. The data were obtained in a study of CD8 T cell repertoires and HIV-1 epitope variants. TCRdb keeps only in-frame clones here, not all; method: immunoSEQ multiplex PCR. The sample contains roughly 100,000 clones, roughly 81% of which appear only once. The receptor was derived from a male donor with HIV. The chain couples TRBV10-3 to TRBJ2-1; the match to TRBD2 covers 12 bases. The sample consisted of uncultured baseline CD8+ T cells from peripheral blood mononuclear cells (PBMCs). CDR3 sequence reads: CATMTSGGGNEQFF. CDR3 nucleotide sequence: TGTGCCACCATGACTAGCGGGGGAGGGAATGAGCAGTTCTTC.